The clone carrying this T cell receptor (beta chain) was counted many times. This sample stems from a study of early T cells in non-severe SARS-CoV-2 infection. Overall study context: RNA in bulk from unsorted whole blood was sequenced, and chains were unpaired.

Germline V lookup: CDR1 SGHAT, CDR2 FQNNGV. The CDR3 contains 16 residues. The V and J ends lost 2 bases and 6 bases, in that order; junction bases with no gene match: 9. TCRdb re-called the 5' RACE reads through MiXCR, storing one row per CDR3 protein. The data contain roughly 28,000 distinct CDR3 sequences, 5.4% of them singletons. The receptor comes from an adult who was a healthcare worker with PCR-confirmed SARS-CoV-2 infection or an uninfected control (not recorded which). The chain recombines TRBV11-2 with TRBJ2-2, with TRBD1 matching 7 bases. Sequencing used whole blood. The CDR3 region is CASSLRTGEGSGELFF. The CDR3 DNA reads TGTGCCAGCAGCTTAAGAACAGGGGAAGGATCCGGGGAGCTGTTTTTT.